These 32 T cell receptor beta chains came from one sample sequenced in a study of regulatory T cells in long-lasting Graves disease. Relying on iRepertoire HTBI primers and Arm-PCR of CDR3 regions, the team built TCR beta libraries. One entry per CDR3 protein, called by TCRdb with MiXCR from the multiplex PCR reads. The data contain 450,000 to 600,000 distinct CDR3 sequences, approximately 12% of them singletons. The time point: newly diagnosed GD, antithyroid drugs for less than 3 months. After RNA was extracted from PBMCs, the TCR library was made from it. These data were likewise used in another study, on T cells in Graves' hyperthyroidism and ophthalmopathy.

Source: peripheral blood mononuclear cells (PBMCs), taken at new diagnosis, from a patient treated with antithyroid drugs. These receptors all come from a man between 25 and 39 years old with Graves disease.

The chain is built from TRBV10-3 and TRBJ1-1; possible D gene TRBD1, 5 bases. CDR1 ENHRY and CDR2 SYGVKD come from the germline V gene. With 8 bases removed from V and 2 bases from J, the gap between germline ends came to 6 bases. The length of the CDR3 is 11 residues. CDR3 sequence (DNA): TGTGCCATCGACAGCAACACTGAAGCTTTCTTT. It is translated as CAIDSNTEAFF.

On this clonotype: A junction boundary mismatches the germline segment, possibly from a read error. The chain links TRBV25-1 to TRBJ1-5; TRBD1 is a possible D gene (5 bases). In germline, CDR1 is MGHDK, CDR2 SYGVNS. The CDR3 is made up of 16 amino acids. This chain's CDR3 is CASSDHTGDSNQPRHF. In DNA, the CDR3 is TGTGCCAGCAGTGATCACACAGGAGATAGCAATCAGCCCCGGCATTTT.

The table lists this clonotype with many counts. This rearrangement joins TRBV12-3 or TRBV12-4 to TRBJ1-5; perhaps TRBD1 as D (6 bases). The CDR3 sequence is 13 residues long. Trimming took off 7 bases at V and 7 bases at J, with 14 bases between the two ends. The CDR3 sequence: CASTYDRRQPQHF. The CDR3 DNA follows: TGTGCCAGCACATACGACAGGAGACAGCCCCAGCATTTT.

The chain is built from TRBV14 and TRBJ1-4; a possible D gene is TRBD1 (6 bases). The CDR3 is 14 amino acids. In germline, CDR1 is SGHDN, CDR2 FVKESK. V was shortened by 2 bases and J by 5 bases, with 9 bases between the two germline ends. As DNA, the CDR3 is TGTGCCAGCAGCCAAAGGACAGTCAATGAAAAACTGTTTTTT. It is translated as CASSQRTVNEKLFF.

This chain joins TRBV25-1 and TRBJ1-1; D not certain. From germline, CDR1 is MGHDK and CDR2 SYGVNS. CDR3 length equals 13 residues. V lost 3 bases and J 11 bases, leaving 16 bases between the germline ends. CDR3 coding DNA: TGTGCCAGCAGTGAGACATCAATTTTGAAGGCTTTCTTT. It is translated as CASSETSILKAFF.

This chain joins TRBV20-1 and TRBJ1-6, with a weak D call TRBD1 (6 bases). From germline, CDR1 is DFQATT and CDR2 SNEGSKA (reference sequence). The CDR3 covers 14 residues. V was cut by 6 bases and J by 0 bases, with 9 bases left in between. DNA for the CDR3: TGCAGTGCCACGGACAGCTCCTATAATTCACCCCTCCACTTT. It translates to CSATDSSYNSPLHF.

This clonotype was detected many times. This chain joins TRBV7-8 and TRBJ2-7; 10 bases match TRBD2. The germline V gene has CDR1 SGHVS and CDR2 FQNEAQ. The CDR3 sequence is 17 residues long. Trimming cost V 2 bases and J 9 bases; bases outside gene matches: 16. The CDR3 nucleotides are TGTGCCAGCAGCTTAACTGAGTACAGCGGGAGGGGTATGGTGCAGTACTTC. Amino acid sequence: CASSLTEYSGRGMVQYF. The whole variable domain, remainder taken from reference TRBV7-8 and TRBJ2-7, is GAGVSQSPRYKVAKRGQDVALRCDPISGHVSLFWYQQALGQGPEFLTYFQNEAQLDKSGLPSDRFFAERPEGSVSTLKIQRTQQEDSAVYLCASSLTEYSGRGMVQYFGPGTRLTVT.

This clonotype was counted between two and nine times. CDR3 amino acids: CASSGDLDYEQYF. The CDR3 DNA reads as TGTGCCAGCAGTGGTGACTTAGACTACGAGCAGTACTTC. The V call is TRBV25-1, the J call TRBJ2-7, with D unresolved. Germline CDR1 is MGHDK and CDR2 is SYGVNS. CDR3 length equals 13 residues. Trimming removed 4 bases at V and 3 bases at J, with 10 bases between.

In its sample, this clonotype was seen many times. The CDR3 here is CASRGLAGVEQFF. The CDR3 DNA follows: TGTGCCAGCAGGGGTCTAGCGGGAGTTGAGCAGTTCTTC. The genes are TRBV2 and TRBJ2-1; 10 nucleotides match TRBD2. The CDR3 extends over 13 amino acids. Per germline, CDR1 SNHLY and CDR2 FYNNEI. J lost 9 bases, V lost 6 bases, and 5 bases had no gene match.

This clonotype showed up many times. This chain links TRBV6-1 with TRBJ2-7; TRBD2 agrees at 11 bases. The CDR3 sequence is 15 residues long. Germline lookup yields CDR1 MNHNS and CDR2 SASEGT. J lost 7 bases, V lost 6 bases, and 11 bases had no gene match. CDR3 region: CASRRLLAGGREQYF. CDR3 nucleotide sequence: TGTGCCAGCAGACGCCTCCTAGCGGGAGGACGGGAGCAGTACTTC.

This clonotype appeared many times. The chain employs TRBV20-1 and TRBJ2-1, with D perhaps being TRBD1 or TRBD2 (5 bases each). Trimming took off 6 bases at V and 2 bases at J, with 14 bases between the two ends. The CDR3 sequence is 14 residues long. Looked up from germline, CDR1 is DFQATT and CDR2 is SNEGSKA (reference sequence). CDR3 sequence: CSASAPGPYNEQFF. The CDR3 DNA sequence: TGCAGTGCCTCGGCACCGGGACCCTACAATGAGCAGTTCTTC.

A note on this clonotype: It may be a read error: a sequence one base away is much more abundant. For the CDR3, the DNA is TGTGCCAGCAGTGATAGGGGGCCGATAGATGGCTACACCTTC. It specifies CASSDRGPIDGYTF. The chain employs TRBV12-3 or TRBV12-4 and TRBJ1-2, with 7 bases identical to TRBD1. The CDR3 loop spans 14 amino acids. The ends lost 5 bases at V and 6 bases at J; junction bases unmatched: 9.

This clonotype has a count of ten or more. The V gene is TRBV29-1, the J gene TRBJ1-1; weak D call: TRBD1 (5 bases). The length of the CDR3 is 12 residues. Trimming removed 5 bases from V and 0 bases from J, with 7 bases in between. In germline, CDR1 is SQVTM, CDR2 ANQGSEA. The CDR3 DNA follows: TGCAGCGTTCCAGGGATGAACACTGAAGCTTTCTTT. The encoded protein is CSVPGMNTEAFF.

In this sample, this clonotype turned up many times. The rearrangement uses TRBV20-1 and TRBJ2-3; 8 positions agree with TRBD1. CDR1 is DFQATT, CDR2 SNEGSKA, per germline (reference sequence). CDR3 length: 14 residues. V dropped 3 bases and J dropped 2; count of bases not matched to a gene: 4. CDR3 in amino acids: CSARSRGHTDTQYF. The CDR3 DNA reads as TGCAGTGCTAGGAGCAGGGGGCACACAGATACGCAGTATTTT.

Notes on this clonotype: A much bigger clone sits one base away, suggesting this may be a read error. The chain carries TRBV5-1 and TRBJ2-7, with D possibly being TRBD2 (5 bases). The CDR3 has 17 amino acids. V lost 4 bases, J lost 4 bases, and 24 bases lay in between. The germline gives CDR1 SGHRS, CDR2 YFSETQ. The DNA of the CDR3 is TGCGCCAGCAGCCGACTGGGGTTGGCTAGCAGGAGTTACGAGCAGTACTTC. Its protein product is CASSRLGLASRSYEQYF. Supplemented by reference TRBV5-1 and TRBJ2-7, the full variable domain reads KAGVTQTPRYLIKTRGQQVTLSCSPISGHRSVSWYQQTPGQGLQFLFEYFSETQRNKGNFPGRFSGRQFSNSRSEMNVSTLELGDSALYLCASSRLGLASRSYEQYFGPGTRLTVT.

Worth noting for this clonotype: A far larger clone differs by one base, so this is likely a read error. V gene TRBV6-1 combines with J gene TRBJ2-7; 8 nucleotides match TRBD1. Germline CDR1 and CDR2: MNHNS and SASEGT. V lost 7 bases to trimming and J lost 0 bases; unmatched junction nucleotides: 11. This CDR3 has 16 amino acids. The CDR3 region has the DNA TGTGCCAGCAACTCTATGGGGGACAGGAACTCCTACGAGCAGTACTTC. It codes for CASNSMGDRNSYEQYF.

The rearrangement joins TRBV11-2 to TRBJ1-3, with D uncertain. The CDR3 has 15 residues. Trimming took 5 bases from V and 4 from J, leaving 15 bases between them. CDR1 is SGHAT and CDR2 is FQNNGV in the germline V gene. CDR3 nucleotides: TGTGCCAGCAGCCCATCCAGCGGTGGAGGAAACACCATATATTTT. Residues: CASSPSSGGGNTIYF.

Note on this clonotype: One end of the junction is discordant with germline, which a read error may explain. The J gene is TRBJ2-5, the V gene TRBV7-7; D is undetermined. The CDR3 extends over 14 amino acids. Germline V CDR1 and CDR2: SSHAT, FNYEAQ (reference sequence). The CDR3 DNA follows: TGTGCTAGCAGCCCCCGACGGGCTAAAGAGACCCAGTACTTC. This gives the protein CASSPRRAKETQYF.

This clonotype has ten or more counts. V and J are TRBV20-1 and TRBJ1-3, with D uncertain. Trimming removed 6 bases at V and 0 bases at J, with 9 bases between. Germline V gives CDR1 DFQATT, CDR2 SNEGSKA (reference sequence). The CDR3 covers 13 residues. The CDR3 protein is CSAPTASGNTIYF. CDR3 nucleotides: TGCAGTGCCCCGACGGCCTCTGGAAACACCATATATTTT.

V and J are TRBV27 and TRBJ2-1; 7 positions agree with TRBD2. Looked up from germline, CDR1 is MNHEY and CDR2 is SMNVEV (reference sequence). CDR3 size: 15 residues. The V segment lost 1 base and the J segment 10 bases; nucleotides outside the gene matches: 10. CDR3 loop: CASSLFGGSWGEQFF. CDR3 bases: TGTGCCAGCAGTTTATTCGGCGGGAGCTGGGGGGAGCAGTTCTTC.

V is TRBV12-5 and J is TRBJ2-5; 8 bases map to TRBD1. The DNA matches TRBJ2-1 better at its end, which makes the J call doubtful. Germline V CDR1 and CDR2: LGHNT, FRNRAP. CDR3 length equals 15 residues. The CDR3: CASGSNPGQVNEQFF. CDR3 nucleotides: TGTGCTAGTGGTTCGAACCCGGGACAGGTCAATGAGCAGTTCTTC.

This clonotype was observed a handful of times. The chain couples TRBV20-1 to TRBJ2-3; 8 positions agree with TRBD2. The germline CDR1 and CDR2 sequences are DFQATT and SNEGSKA (reference sequence). Trimming cost V 4 bases and J 4 bases; bases outside gene matches: 7. This CDR3 comprises 14 residues. CDR3 loop: CSAIFEREPDTQYF. The CDR3 nucleotides are TGCAGTGCTATTTTTGAGCGGGAGCCAGATACGCAGTATTTT.

This clonotype was counted at least ten times. The chain links TRBV12-3 or TRBV12-4 to TRBJ2-1, with a weak D call TRBD2 (6 bases). V was cut by 3 bases and J by 5 bases, with 14 bases left in between. The CDR3 covers 15 residues. The CDR3 sequence: CASSLTGTGDNEQFF. In DNA, the CDR3 is TGTGCCAGCAGTTTGACGGGGACTGGGGACAATGAGCAGTTCTTC.

This clonotype has ten or more counts. The gene calls are TRBV6-5 and TRBJ1-5, with D tentatively TRBD1 (5 bases). The V end lost 2 bases, the J end lost 0 bases, and 5 bases lay between the germline ends. This CDR3 spans 14 amino acids. Germline CDR1 reads MNHEY; CDR2 reads SVGAGI. The CDR3 DNA follows: TGTGCCAGCAGTTACGGGGGTAGCAATCAGCCCCAGCATTTT. This encodes CASSYGGSNQPQHF.

There are many counts of this clonotype. The CDR3 spells CSVEGRTSGNQGRASDEQFF. CDR3 bases: TGCAGCGTTGAAGGCCGGACTAGCGGGAATCAGGGTCGGGCGAGTGATGAGCAGTTCTTC. The chain carries TRBV29-1 and TRBJ2-1; 12 nucleotides line up with TRBD2. Looked up from germline, CDR1 is SQVTM and CDR2 is ANQGSEA. The CDR3 is made up of 20 amino acids. V was pared by 1 base and J by 8 bases, with 21 bases of the junction left unmatched.

This clonotype turned up a few times. The chain links TRBV3-1 to TRBJ2-4; tentatively, D is TRBD2 (5 bases). The germline gives CDR1 LGHDT, CDR2 YNNKEL (reference sequence). Trimming left V 0 bases short and J 8 bases short, with 8 bases between. The CDR3 is 13 amino acids. The CDR3: CASSQEGVDIQYF. The CDR3 DNA sequence: TGTGCCAGCAGCCAAGAGGGAGTGGACATTCAGTACTTC.

This clonotype was found many times. The chain carries TRBV3-1 and TRBJ2-5; 7 positions agree with TRBD1. With V trimmed by 1 base and J by 5 bases, 10 bases remained unmatched. Germline CDR1 is LGHDT and CDR2 is YNNKEL (reference sequence). The CDR3 extends over 16 amino acids. CDR3 sequence (DNA): TGTGCCAGCAGCCAAGCTCCGGGACAGAGTCCGGAGACCCAGTACTTC. It specifies CASSQAPGQSPETQYF.

The sample holds many counts of this clonotype. The chain is built from TRBV24-1 and TRBJ2-2, with 7 bases lining up with TRBD2. This CDR3 is 17 amino acids long. The ends lost 4 bases at V and 4 bases at J; junction bases unmatched: 11. The germline gives CDR1 KGHDR, CDR2 SFDVKD. The CDR3, as DNA: TGTGCCACCAGTGACCTGACTAGCCCGAAGGGCACCGGGGAGCTGTTTTTT. The encoded protein is CATSDLTSPKGTGELFF.

This clonotype was seen a few times. This sequence joins TRBV6-2 or TRBV6-3 and TRBJ1-1; no reliable D call. This CDR3 region has 15 residues. The V and J ends lost 5 bases and 0 bases respectively, with 13 bases between them. Germline V gene lookup returns CDR1 MNHEY and CDR2 SVGEGT. This CDR3 reads CASSEAGRMNTEAFF. CDR3 DNA sequence: TGTGCCAGCAGTGAAGCGGGCAGGATGAACACTGAAGCTTTCTTT.

In its sample, this clonotype was seen a few times. A read error may produce the germline difference seen at one junction end. The rearrangement links TRBV20-1 to TRBJ1-2; unclear D gene. The CDR3 runs 18 residues. Germline V CDR1 and CDR2: DFQATT, SNEGSKA (reference sequence). The CDR3 here is CSARFTRQRKGSNYGYAF. Written as DNA, the CDR3 is TGCAGTGCTAGATTCACCAGGCAGAGGAAAGGATCTAACTATGGCTACGCCTTC.

This chain connects TRBV7-9 to TRBJ2-1, with TRBD2 identical over 11 bases. V gave up 4 bases and J gave up 5 bases; unmatched junction bases: 7. Germline V gene lookup returns CDR1 SEHNR and CDR2 FQNEAQ (reference sequence). This CDR3 comprises 16 residues. The CDR3 nucleotides read TGTGCCAGCAGCTGGACCGGGACTAGCGGCAACAATGAGCAGTTCTTC. Translated, it gives CASSWTGTSGNNEQFF.

This clonotype turned up a few times. V usage is TRBV30 and J usage is TRBJ1-1; D is unresolved. The ends were cut back, 0 bases at V and 3 bases at J, with 14 bases in the middle. Germline-derived CDR1 and CDR2 are GTSNPN and SVGIG (reference sequence). This CDR3 comprises 15 residues. Here the CDR3 DNA reads TGTGCCTGGAGTGTCAATATCGGTCACGACACTGAAGCTTTCTTT. This sequence encodes CAWSVNIGHDTEAFF.